A single sample gave rise to the 29 T cell receptor beta chains below, sequenced in a study of cytomegalovirus exposure and HLA in healthy donors. With 60 Vbeta and 13 Jbeta primers, the PCR was carried out. Assay: immunoSEQ multiplex PCR; the TCRdb copy retains only in-frame clones and omits some. The sample carries about 170,000 clones, roughly 79% recorded once. Sequencing was carried out using PBMCs. The receptors shown here come from a woman aged 45-65 years in good health and CMV-seropositive.

This chain uses TRBV7-2 with TRBJ2-1; D unclear. The CDR3 extends over 14 amino acids. Germline CDR1 reads SGHTA; CDR2 reads FQGNSA. V shed 7 bases and J shed 1 base, with 11 bases lying between them. The CDR3, as DNA: TGTGCCAGCATCTCGGGTGGTTCCTACAATGAGCAGTTCTTC. It is translated as CASISGGSYNEQFF.

This rearrangement joins TRBV7-9 to TRBJ2-5, with 15 nucleotides matching TRBD2. The germline V gene encodes CDR1 SEHNR and CDR2 FQNEAQ (reference sequence). The CDR3 covers 16 residues. Unmatched junction bases numbered 6, after V lost 5 bases and J lost 5 bases. The CDR3 nucleotides are TGTGCCAGCAGCCAGGGACTAGCGGGAGGAGGGGAGACCCAGTACTTC. Translation gives CASSQGLAGGGETQYF.

The chain combines TRBV5-4 with TRBJ2-2; 9 nucleotides align to TRBD2. The CDR3 is made up of 16 amino acids. Germline V lookup: CDR1 SGHNT, CDR2 YYREEE (reference sequence). V shed 4 bases, J shed 4 bases, and the junction held 8 bases outside the gene matches. The CDR3 spells CASSPVAGGLTGELFF. The CDR3 DNA reads as TGTGCCAGCAGCCCCGTGGCGGGGGGGCTCACCGGGGAGCTGTTTTTT.

Remarks on this clone: Other DNA sequences of this sample code for an identical CDR3. The chain links TRBV29-1 to TRBJ1-5; D gene uncertain. The CDR3 runs 13 residues. Germline loops: CDR1 SQVTM, CDR2 ANQGSEA. Trimming took off 4 bases at V and 0 bases at J, with 7 bases between the two ends. CDR3 in DNA: TGCAGCGTTGCTGAGAATAGCAATCAGCCCCAGCATTTT. Translating gives CSVAENSNQPQHF.

The genes are TRBV29-1 and TRBJ2-7; possible D gene TRBD2, 10 bases. The CDR3 extends over 16 amino acids. The V gene's germline CDR1 is SQVTM and CDR2 ANQGSEA. The ends were cut back, 8 bases at V and 3 bases at J, with 26 bases in the middle. The CDR3 spells CSTDRGEREGLYEQYF. The CDR3 coding sequence is TGCAGCACGGACAGGGGCGAGCGGGAGGGCCTCTACGAGCAGTACTTC.

The J gene is TRBJ1-3, the V gene TRBV2; D gene uncertain. Trimming cost V 2 bases and J 0 bases, with 8 bases left between them. This CDR3 has 15 amino acids. In germline, CDR1 is SNHLY, CDR2 FYNNEI. The CDR3 sequence: CASSEWLVSGNTIYF. The CDR3 DNA follows: TGTGCCAGCAGTGAATGGCTGGTCTCTGGAAACACCATATATTTT. Variable domain in full (rest from reference TRBV2 and TRBJ1-3): EPEVTQTPSHQVTQMGQEVILRCVPISNHLYFYWYRQILGQKVEFLVSFYNNEISEKSEIFDDQFSVERPDGSNFTLKIRSTKLEDSAMYFCASSEWLVSGNTIYFGEGSWLTVV.

The rearrangement uses TRBV27 and TRBJ2-7, with D unresolved. Per the germline V gene, CDR1 is MNHEY and CDR2 is SMNVEV (reference sequence). The CDR3 is made up of 12 amino acids. The germline V and J ends were trimmed by 2 bases and 3 bases, with 5 bases remaining between them. DNA of the CDR3: TGTGCCAGCAGTTTAGGCGGCTACGAGCAGTACTTC. It yields the protein CASSLGGYEQYF.

The rearrangement uses TRBV4-3 and TRBJ2-1, with D possibly being TRBD2 (7 bases). Trimming took off 1 base at V and 4 bases at J, with 14 bases between the two ends. Germline CDR1 LGHNA, CDR2 YSLEER. This CDR3 spans 16 amino acids. CDR3 sequence reads: CASSQGGGARYNEQFF. As DNA, the CDR3 is TGCGCCAGCAGCCAAGGTGGGGGGGCCCGGTACAATGAGCAGTTCTTC.

The gene calls are TRBV9 and TRBJ1-4; the match to TRBD1 covers 10 bases. The germline V gene has CDR1 SGDLS and CDR2 YYNGEE. The V and J ends lost 5 bases and 7 bases, in that order; junction bases with no gene match: 5. CDR3 size: 14 residues. For the CDR3, the DNA is TGTGCCAGCAGTGACGACAGGGGGCCTGAAAAACTGTTTTTT. As protein: CASSDDRGPEKLFF.

The rearrangement uses TRBV19 and TRBJ2-2, with 8 bases identical to TRBD2. After removal of 3 bases from V and 6 bases from J, the junction contained 9 bases not matched to a gene. The germline V gene has CDR1 LNHDA and CDR2 SQIVND (reference sequence). The CDR3 is 16 amino acids. The CDR3 DNA follows: TGTGCCAGTAGTATGGTTCGGCGGGAGGTAGCCGGGGAGCTGTTTTTT. Its translation is CASSMVRREVAGELFF.

This clone was detected only a few times. This chain uses TRBV25-1 with TRBJ2-1; TRBD1 agrees at 12 bases. J lost 7 bases, V lost 2 bases, and 12 bases had no gene match. Per germline, CDR1 MGHDK and CDR2 SYGVNS. The CDR3 has 18 residues. CDR3 bases: TGTGCCAGCAGTGAAGGGGTTGGGACAGGGGGCGTAAGGAATGAGCAGTTCTTC. It translates to CASSEGVGTGGVRNEQFF. Using reference TRBV25-1 and TRBJ2-1 for the parts outside the CDR3, the full variable domain is EADIYQTPRYLVIGTGKKITLECSQTMGHDKMYWYQQDPGMELHLIHYSYGVNSTEKGDLSSESTVSRIRTEHFPLTLESARPSHTSQYLCASSEGVGTGGVRNEQFFGPGTRLTVL.

The chain carries TRBV6-6 and TRBJ2-7; D may be TRBD1 (6 bases). Trimming stripped 5 bases from V and 4 bases from J, with 15 bases between. CDR3 size: 14 residues. Germline CDR1 is MNHNY and CDR2 is SVGAGI (reference sequence). CDR3 amino acids: CASSQEWTDYEQYF. The CDR3 region has the DNA TGTGCCAGCAGTCAAGAGTGGACAGATTACGAGCAGTACTTC.

The V call is TRBV2, the J call TRBJ2-3; D ambiguous. Germline V gene lookup returns CDR1 SNHLY and CDR2 FYNNEI. There are 11 residues in the CDR3. V lost 8 bases and J 3 bases, leaving 6 bases between the germline ends. The chain's CDR3 is CASRYTDTQYF. The CDR3 DNA is TGTGCCAGCCGCTATACAGATACGCAGTATTTT.

The J gene is TRBJ2-7, the V gene TRBV9; 10 bases agree with TRBD1. Germline loops: CDR1 SGDLS, CDR2 YYNGEE. CDR3 length: 14 residues. With 0 bases clipped from V and 6 bases from J, the junction kept 3 bases outside the gene matches. The CDR3 coding sequence is TGTGCCAGCAGCGTAGGGGGACAGGGGCGCGAGCAGTACTTC. Protein product: CASSVGGQGREQYF.

J is TRBJ2-7 and V is TRBV19; the match to TRBD1 covers 9 bases. Germline V lookup: CDR1 LNHDA, CDR2 SQIVND (reference sequence). This CDR3 contains 15 residues. Trimming took 1 base from V and 0 from J; bases not matched to a gene: 1. The CDR3 reads CASSIGQGGSYEQYF. CDR3 DNA: TGTGCCAGTAGTATAGGACAGGGGGGCTCCTACGAGCAGTACTTC.

The chain couples TRBV7-6 to TRBJ2-7, with 8 bases identical to TRBD1. Germline trimming cut 5 bases from V and 2 bases from J; bases unmatched to any gene: 5. The CDR3 totals 14 residues. Looked up from germline, CDR1 is SGHVS and CDR2 is FNYEAQ. CDR3 loop: CASSNRQGTYEQYF. For the CDR3, the DNA is TGTGCCAGCAGCAATAGACAGGGGACCTACGAGCAGTACTTC. Complete variable domain (other parts from reference TRBV7-6 and TRBJ2-7): GAGVSQSPRYKVTKRGQDVALRCDPISGHVSLYWYRQALGQGPEFLTYFNYEAQQDKSGLPNDRFSAERPEGSISTLTIQRTEQRDSAMYRCASSNRQGTYEQYFGPGTRLTVT.

The V gene is TRBV7-9, the J gene TRBJ1-1; D gene uncertain. V dropped 3 bases and J dropped 5 bases, with 16 bases sitting between them. The CDR3 length is 15 residues. Germline CDR1 reads SEHNR; CDR2 reads FQNEAQ (reference sequence). CDR3 in DNA: TGTGCCAGCAGCTTCAGGACTGGACTGGGGACTGAAGCTTTCTTT. Amino acids: CASSFRTGLGTEAFF. The variable domain in full, completed from reference TRBV7-9 and TRBJ1-1, reads DTGVSQNPRHKITKRGQNVTFRCDPISEHNRLYWYRQTLGQGPEFLTYFQNEAQLEKSRLLSDRFSAERPKGSFSTLEIQRTEQGDSAMYLCASSFRTGLGTEAFFGQGTRLTVV.

The chain is built from TRBV9 and TRBJ1-6; D unresolved. This CDR3 spans 16 amino acids. Trimming shortened V by 5 bases and J by 8 bases, and 20 bases separated the two germline ends. CDR1 and CDR2 (germline): SGDLS, YYNGEE. CDR3 loop: CASSSTSGVEDSPLHF. The DNA of the CDR3 is TGTGCCAGCAGTTCTACATCGGGTGTGGAGGATTCACCCCTCCACTTT.

This chain connects TRBV7-6 to TRBJ1-3, with 8 bases fitting TRBD1. CDR1 SGHVS and CDR2 FNYEAQ come from the germline V gene. V lost 5 bases, J lost 4 bases, and 4 bases stayed unmatched. The CDR3 contains 14 residues. The CDR3 coding sequence is TGTGCCAGCAGCACAAGACAGGGGGGAAACACCATATATTTT. Its protein product is CASSTRQGGNTIYF.

Details on this clone: Other nucleotide sequences in the sample specify the same CDR3. This chain uses TRBV6-5 with TRBJ1-6; 10 nucleotides agree with TRBD1. This CDR3 region has 16 residues. Trimming removed 4 bases from V and 5 bases from J; junction bases left unmatched: 5. From germline, CDR1 is MNHEY and CDR2 SVGAGI. For the CDR3, the DNA is TGTGCCAGCAGTTCCCGACAGGGGGCCGATAATTCACCCCTCCACTTT. Translating it yields CASSSRQGADNSPLHF.

The rearrangement uses TRBV12-5 and TRBJ1-1; possibly TRBD1 for D (5 bases). V shed 2 bases and J shed 7 bases, with 14 bases lying between them. The CDR3 runs 14 residues. CDR1 is LGHNT, CDR2 FRNRAP, per germline. CDR3 loop: CASGLPIRTLEAFF. The CDR3 DNA follows: TGTGCTAGTGGTTTGCCTATACGGACACTTGAAGCTTTCTTT.

V is TRBV11-2 and J is TRBJ1-2; D not certain. Germline-derived CDR1 and CDR2 are SGHAT and FQNNGV. The CDR3 is 17 residues long. Trimming shortened V by 5 bases and J by 6 bases, and 25 bases separated the two germline ends. In DNA, the CDR3 is TGTGCCAGCAGCACACGTACTGGGTCGGTAAGGGAGGATGGCTACACCTTC. This translates into CASSTRTGSVREDGYTF.

The table lists this clone with a few counts. The genes are TRBV25-1 and TRBJ1-1, with TRBD1 as a possible D gene (5 bases). This CDR3 contains 18 residues. The V and J ends lost 2 bases and 3 bases respectively, with 22 bases between them. Germline CDR1 MGHDK, CDR2 SYGVNS. The CDR3: CASSEDAHKQGKYTEAFF. The DNA of the CDR3 is TGTGCCAGCAGTGAAGACGCACACAAGCAGGGTAAATACACTGAAGCTTTCTTT.

The chain joins TRBV5-1 to TRBJ2-7; D ambiguous. CDR1 and CDR2 from the germline V gene are SGHRS and YFSETQ. The CDR3 loop spans 11 amino acids. Trimming left V 0 bases short and J 6 bases short, with 4 bases between. The CDR3 DNA follows: TGCGCCAGCAGCTTGGGGGCCGAGCAGTACTTC. It encodes CASSLGAEQYF.

The genes are TRBV9 and TRBJ2-1; 7 bases line up with TRBD2. CDR3 length: 15 residues. V was clipped by 4 bases and J by 3 bases; unmatched bases: 7. CDR1 and CDR2 from the germline V gene are SGDLS and YYNGEE. The CDR3 nucleotides read TGTGCCAGCAGCCCGGGGGTAGCGGGCTACAATGAGCAGTTCTTC. It specifies CASSPGVAGYNEQFF.

The chain employs TRBV29-1 and TRBJ1-1, with 8 bases matching TRBD1. Germline CDR1 reads SQVTM; CDR2 reads ANQGSEA. This CDR3 spans 13 amino acids. J lost 1 base, V lost 7 bases, and 5 bases had no gene match. CDR3 DNA: TGCAGCGGGTCGGGACAGGAGAACACTGAAGCTTTCTTT. Its translation: CSGSGQENTEAFF.

V gene TRBV19 combines with J gene TRBJ2-7; D is possibly TRBD2 (7 bases). V was shortened by 5 bases and J by 3 bases, with 20 bases between the two germline ends. This CDR3 is 16 amino acids long. The germline V gene encodes CDR1 LNHDA and CDR2 SQIVND (reference sequence). CDR3 bases: TGTGCCAGTAGTCCATGGGGGGGCCCCCCCGGCTACGAGCAGTACTTC. Protein: CASSPWGGPPGYEQYF.

CDR3 DNA sequence: TGCGCCAGCAGTGACTCCCGCAGGGTGGGCGTCCTGACTTTC. It is translated as CASSDSRRVGVLTF. The chain carries TRBV10-1 and TRBJ2-6, with a possible D match to TRBD1 (5 bases). Trimming shortened V by 3 bases and J by 12 bases, and 15 bases separated the two germline ends. CDR3 length: 14 residues. Per the germline V gene, CDR1 is WNHNN and CDR2 is SYGVQD (reference sequence).

This clone was detected once. The chain uses TRBV13 and TRBJ2-3; 9 bases match TRBD2. The germline CDR1 and CDR2 sequences are PRHDT and FYEKMQ (reference sequence). The CDR3 is 15 amino acids. Trimming cost V 5 bases and J 1 base; bases outside gene matches: 4. This chain's CDR3 is CASSPRLAGTDTQYF. In nucleotides, the CDR3 is TGTGCCAGCAGCCCCCGACTAGCGGGCACAGATACGCAGTATTTT.